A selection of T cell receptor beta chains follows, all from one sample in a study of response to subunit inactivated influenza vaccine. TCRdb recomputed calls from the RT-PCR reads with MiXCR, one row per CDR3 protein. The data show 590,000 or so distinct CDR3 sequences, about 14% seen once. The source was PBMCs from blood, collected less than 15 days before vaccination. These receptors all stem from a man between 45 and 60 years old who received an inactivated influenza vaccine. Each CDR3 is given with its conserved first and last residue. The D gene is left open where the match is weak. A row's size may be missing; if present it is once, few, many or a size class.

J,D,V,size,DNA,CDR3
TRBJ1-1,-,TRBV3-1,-,TGTGCCAGCAGCCAAGCCCCAGTAGAGGGGAACACTGAAGCTTTCTTT,CASSQAPVEGNTEAFF
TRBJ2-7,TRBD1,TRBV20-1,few,TGCAGTGCCCCAGGGGACAGTGCCTACGAGCAGTACTTC,CSAPGDSAYEQYF
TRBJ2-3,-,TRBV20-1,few,TGCAGTGCTCCATCTCGCACAGATACGCAGTATTTT,CSAPSRTDTQYF
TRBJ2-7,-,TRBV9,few,TGTGCCAGCAGCGTAGATGGAACGGCGGGGCACGAGCAGTACTTC,CASSVDGTAGHEQYF
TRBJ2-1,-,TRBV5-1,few,TGCGCCAGCAGCTTGGAGGGTTCCCGGAACAATGAGCAGTTCTTC,CASSLEGSRNNEQFF
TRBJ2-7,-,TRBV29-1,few,TGCAGCGTTGAGGCGGACAACGTATACGAGCAGTACTTC,CSVEADNVYEQYF
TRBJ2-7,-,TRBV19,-,TGTGCCAGTAGTAAACAGGCCCCAGGGTCCTACGAGCAGTACTTC,CASSKQAPGSYEQYF
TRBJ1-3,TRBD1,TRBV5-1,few,TGCGCCAGCAGCTTGAGGGGACAGGGAACTGGAAACACCATATATTTT,CASSLRGQGTGNTIYF
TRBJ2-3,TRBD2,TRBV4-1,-,TGCGCCAGCAGCCAAGAACAGCGGGGGGTAACGCAGTATTTT,CASSQEQRGVTQYF
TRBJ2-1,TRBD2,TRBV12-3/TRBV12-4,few,TGTGCCAGCAGTTTAGTTAGCGGGTACGCCTACAATGAGCAGTTCTTC,CASSLVSGYAYNEQFF
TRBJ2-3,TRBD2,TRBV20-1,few,TGCAGTGCTAGAGAGCGGGAGTGGTTAGATACGCAGTATTTT,CSAREREWLDTQYF
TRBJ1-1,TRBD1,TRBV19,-,TGTGCCAGTCAAGGGACAGGCGGTAGAGAAGCTTTCTTT,CASQGTGGREAFF
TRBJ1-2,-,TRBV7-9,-,TGTGCCAGCAGCTTTGGGGGGGATTTTGGCTACACCTTC,CASSFGGDFGYTF
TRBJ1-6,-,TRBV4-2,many,TGTGCCAGCAGCCAAGATGAAGTGGGTTCACCCCTCCACTTT,CASSQDEVGSPLHF
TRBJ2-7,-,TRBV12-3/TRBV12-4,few,TGTGCCAGCAGAGGACAGTCAAGGGAGCAGTACTTC,CASRGQSREQYF
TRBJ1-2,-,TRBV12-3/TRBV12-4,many,TGTGCCAGCAGTGCGGGAGACTATGGCTACACCTTC,CASSAGDYGYTF
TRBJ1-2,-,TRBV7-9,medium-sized,TGTGCCAGCACCGAGTCCGGGGGGGCCCATGGCTACACCTTC,CASTESGGAHGYTF
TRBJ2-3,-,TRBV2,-,TGTGCCAGCGCCGTCCGGTATAGCACAGATACGCAGTATTTT,CASAVRYSTDTQYF
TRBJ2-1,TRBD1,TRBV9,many,TGTGCCAGCAGTGCAGGGGGCGCGAGTAATGAGCAGTTCTTC,CASSAGGASNEQFF
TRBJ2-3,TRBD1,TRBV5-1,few,TGCGCCAGCAGCTCTCCGGGACAGGGGACTACAGATACGCAGTATTTT,CASSSPGQGTTDTQYF
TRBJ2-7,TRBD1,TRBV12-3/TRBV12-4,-,TGTGCCAGCAGGGGCATGTACAGGGGGCACTACGAGCAGTACTTC,CASRGMYRGHYEQYF
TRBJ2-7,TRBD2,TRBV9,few,TGTGCCAGCAGCGTAGGGACTAGCGGCGAGCAGTACTTC,CASSVGTSGEQYF
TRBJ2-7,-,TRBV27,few,TGTGCCAGCAGTTTGTCTTGGGGATACGACGAGCAGTACTTC,CASSLSWGYDEQYF
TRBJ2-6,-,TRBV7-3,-,TGTGCCAGCAGCCCCACCGCTGGGGCCAACGTCCTGACTTTC,CASSPTAGANVLTF
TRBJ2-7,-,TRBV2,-,TGTGCCAGCACGAAAGACGGGACAAAAACCTACGAGCAGTACTTC,CASTKDGTKTYEQYF
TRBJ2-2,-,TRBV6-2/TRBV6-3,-,TGTGCCAGCAGTTACCATCCACAGCGCGGGGTTCGAGGCGGGGAGCTGTTTTTT,CASSYHPQRGVRGGELFF
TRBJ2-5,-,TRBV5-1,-,TGCGCCAGCAGCTCAGACCTCCGGGGCCCGGGGGAGACCCAGTACTTC,CASSSDLRGPGETQYF